Listed below are T cell receptor beta chains from one sample, sequenced in a study of T cell repertoires in cytomegalovirus infection. Antigen specificity for these receptors is unknown. From the reads, TCRdb called clonotypes with MiXCR, one entry per CDR3 protein. The sample lists hundreds of thousands of distinct CDR3 sequences; under 35% were seen once. The material was cultured PBMCs, obtained from culture after CMV antigen stimulation. The receptors derive from a human donor in good health (CMV status not recorded). Some clones in this sample may be carry-over from other donors' samples. The CDR3 runs from the conserved cysteine through the conserved F or W. The D gene is left open where the match is weak. Rows may omit the clone size; those that give it use once, few, many or a size class.

>TRBD1|TRBJ1-5|TRBV4-1|few
TGCGCCAGCAGCCAAGATCTGCAGGGGGGACGAGTCAATCAGCCCCAGCATTTT
CASSQDLQGGRVNQPQHF
>.|TRBJ1-5|TRBV10-2|.
TGCGCCAGCAGTGAGTTGTCATTCAATCAGCCCCAGCATTTT
CASSELSFNQPQHF
>.|TRBJ1-1|TRBV12-3/TRBV12-4|many
TGTGCCAGCAGTTTCGAGACTGAAGCTTTCTTT
CASSFETEAFF
>.|TRBJ1-2|TRBV28|.
TGTGCCAGCGGAATGCCCCGGGGGGGCGCGAGCTATGGCTACACCTTC
CASGMPRGGASYGYTF
>.|TRBJ2-4|TRBV7-2|many
TGTGCCAGCAGCCCCCCCTCGAACATTCAGTACTTC
CASSPPSNIQYF
>TRBD2|TRBJ2-3|TRBV14|once
TGTGCCAGCAGCCCCGGGAGGACCTCATCCCCAGATACGCAGTATTTT
CASSPGRTSSPDTQYF
>.|TRBJ2-5|TRBV5-5|.
TGTGCCAGCAGCTGGGCCCCGTCGGAGACCCAGTACTTC
CASSWAPSETQYF
>TRBD1|TRBJ2-5|TRBV28|few
TGTGCCAGCAGTCGGACAGGGTTGGGAGAGACCCAGTACTTC
CASSRTGLGETQYF
>TRBD1|TRBJ1-2|TRBV11-2|.
TGTGCCAGCAGCTTCCAGGGGGCTAAGGAAGGCTACACCTTC
CASSFQGAKEGYTF
>.|TRBJ1-4|TRBV2|.
TGTGCCAGCAGTGAGCGGGGCACCCCTAATGAAAAACTGTTTTTT
CASSERGTPNEKLFF
>.|TRBJ2-2|TRBV6-5|.
TGTGCCAGCAGACCATTCACCGGGGAGCTGTTTTTT
CASRPFTGELFF
>.|TRBJ2-3|TRBV27|many
TGTGCCAGCAGGAGTTCGAGGGAGAGCACAGATACGCAGTATTTT
CASRSSRESTDTQYF
>.|TRBJ2-3|TRBV14|.
TGTGCCAGCAGCCAAGGCGAGTCCAGCACAGATACGCAGTATTTT
CASSQGESSTDTQYF
>.|TRBJ1-1|TRBV6-2/TRBV6-3|.
TGTGCCAGCTTTACACAGGGGAACACTGAAGCTTTCTTT
CASFTQGNTEAFF
>.|TRBJ2-7|TRBV6-1|.
TGTGCCAGCGGGTCCGAGGAGCGGGCCTACGAGCAGTACTTC
CASGSEERAYEQYF
>.|TRBJ1-6|TRBV7-8|few
TGTGCCAGCAGCTTAAGCAGGGGTTCACCCCTCCACTTT
CASSLSRGSPLHF
>TRBD2|TRBJ2-5|TRBV19|few
TGTGCCAGTAGTTTCGGACTAGCAGAGACCCAGTACTTC
CASSFGLAETQYF
>.|TRBJ1-6|TRBV5-1|few
TGCGCCAGCAGCTTCCAGGCGGAGGTTAATTCACCCCTCCACTTT
CASSFQAEVNSPLHF
>TRBD2|TRBJ2-1|TRBV7-6|few
TGTGCCAGCAGCTTTATACTAGCGGGAGGTGAGCAGTTCTTC
CASSFILAGGEQFF
>.|TRBJ2-2|TRBV29-1|.
TGCAGCGTTTACGGAACGACGACTTCCACCGGGGAGCTGTTTTTT
CSVYGTTTSTGELFF
>TRBD1|TRBJ1-1|TRBV18|.
TGTGCCAGCTCATCCTCCCAATCCGGGACAGGGGGGATTGAAGCTTTCTTT
CASSSSQSGTGGIEAFF
>TRBD1|TRBJ2-7|TRBV9|.
TGTGCCAGCAGCGTAAGCGGGGGACAGGGGGGATCCTACGAGCAGTACTTC
CASSVSGGQGGSYEQYF
>.|TRBJ1-1|TRBV3-1|many
TGTGCCAGCAGCCAAGATTACGGGGTAGGGAACACTGAAGCTTTCTTT
CASSQDYGVGNTEAFF
>TRBD1|TRBJ2-5|TRBV6-2/TRBV6-3|.
TGTGCCAGCAGTAACCACAGGGGCCAAGAGACCCAGTACTTC
CASSNHRGQETQYF
>.|TRBJ2-5|TRBV6-1|.
TGTGCCAGCAGTGAAGCGGGGGTACGCGAGACCCAGTACTTC
CASSEAGVRETQYF
>.|TRBJ2-3|TRBV3-1|.
TGTGCCAGCAGCCAAGAGGCGGGTGGGAGTTCACTAAAGGTCTTATCGCAGTATTTT
CASSQEAGGSSLKVLSQYF
>.|TRBJ1-2|TRBV6-1|few
TGTGCCAGCAGGGAGACGGGGGGGCCTAACTATGGCTACACCTTC
CASRETGGPNYGYTF